Listed here are 3 T cell receptor beta chains from one sample, sequenced in a study of T cell clonality in common variable immunodeficiency. Using immunoSEQ multiplex PCR, the repertoire was profiled, and TCRdb retains in-frame clones only, with some absent. The sample has 40,000 or so clones, none seen only once. Input material: peripheral blood mononuclear cells. The receptors here all came from a person aged 18-70 years in good health.

At least ten counts were recorded for this clone. The sequenced fragment ends 3 residues before the CDR3 boundary, so the rest is inferred from the germline J gene. The chain recombines TRBV5-1 with TRBJ2-1; TRBD2 is a possible D gene (6 bases). The germline V and J ends were trimmed by 4 bases and 5 bases, with 19 bases remaining between them. Germline V lookup: CDR1 SGHRS, CDR2 YFSETQ. This CDR3 has 16 residues. The sequenced part of the CDR3 DNA is TGCGCCAGCAGCCCACTAGCCGGGGGAGGTAACAATGAG. This sequence encodes CASSPLAGGGNNE. The whole CDR3 sequence is CASSPLAGGGNNEQFF.

This clone showed up many times. The read terminates 3 residues before the CDR3 end, so the remaining end is supplied by the germline J gene. The chain joins TRBV13 to TRBJ2-5, with 8 nucleotides matching TRBD2. The J segment lost 2 bases and the V segment lost 4 bases, leaving 6 bases of the junction unmatched. CDR1 and CDR2 from the germline V gene are PRHDT and FYEKMQ (reference sequence). The CDR3 is made up of 15 amino acids. Partial CDR3 DNA: TGTGCCAGCAGCTCGGAGCGGGAGAAGCAAGAGACC. Translation gives CASSSEREKQET. The full CDR3 sequence reads CASSSEREKQETQYF.

This clone was detected many times. The read comes to an end 3 residues before the CDR3 does, leaving the germline J gene to fill in the end. The gene calls are TRBV20-1 and TRBJ2-3, with 8 bases that match TRBD2. The V segment lost 6 bases and the J segment 5 bases; nucleotides outside the gene matches: 13. The V gene's germline CDR1 is DFQATT and CDR2 SNEGSKA (reference sequence). The CDR3 is 15 residues long. Here the CDR3 reads CSAPRPGGPLDTQYF. CDR3 DNA, as far as it was read: TGCAGTGCCCCCAGACCGGGGGGGCCTCTAGATACG.